Following are 15 T cell receptor beta chains from one sample sequenced in a study of cytomegalovirus exposure and HLA in healthy donors. PCR employed 60 Vbeta and 13 Jbeta primers. Assay used: immunoSEQ multiplex PCR; TCRdb lists only in-frame clones, some missing. The sample has approximately 70,000 clones; approximately 74% are singletons. Sequenced: PBMCs. These receptors all come from a woman in her thirties in good health and CMV-seropositive.

The chain has TRBV29-1 and TRBJ1-1; TRBD1 might be the D (5 bases). Per the germline V gene, CDR1 is SQVTM and CDR2 is ANQGSEA. The V end lost 7 bases, the J end lost 4 bases, and 19 bases lay between the germline ends. The CDR3 spans 14 residues. The CDR3 reads CSATVTPRGTEAFF. CDR3 DNA sequence: TGCAGCGCTACCGTCACACCTAGGGGCACTGAAGCTTTCTTT. Complete variable domain (other parts from reference TRBV29-1 and TRBJ1-1): SAVISQKPSRDICQRGTSLTIQCQVDSQVTMMFWYRQQPGQSLTLIATANQGSEATYESGFVIDKFPISRPNLTFSTLTVSNMSPEDSSIYLCSATVTPRGTEAFFGQGTRLTVV.

This clone was recorded a few times. Other nucleotide sequences in the sample specify the same CDR3. V usage is TRBV28 and J usage is TRBJ1-5, with D possibly matching TRBD1 (5 bases). V was shortened by 3 bases and J by 2 bases, with 8 bases between the two germline ends. Germline V gives CDR1 MDHEN, CDR2 SYDVKM. This CDR3 has 14 residues. CDR3 DNA: TGTGCCAGCAGTTTGGCGGGGGGCAATCAGCCCCAGCATTTT. Translating gives CASSLAGGNQPQHF. Drawing the rest from reference TRBV28 and TRBJ1-5, the complete variable domain is DVKVTQSSRYLVKRTGEKVFLECVQDMDHENMFWYRQDPGLGLRLIYFSYDVKMKEKGDIPEGYSVSREKKERFSLILESASTNQTSMYLCASSLAGGNQPQHFGDGTRLSIL.

J is TRBJ1-4 and V is TRBV15, with D hard to call. This CDR3 contains 14 residues. CDR1 is LNHNV, CDR2 YYDKDF, per germline (reference sequence). V gave up 2 bases and J gave up 0 bases, with 4 bases separating them. The chain's CDR3 is CATSRQATNEKLFF. Here the CDR3 DNA reads TGTGCCACCAGCAGACAGGCAACTAATGAAAAACTGTTTTTT. Combining the CDR3 with reference TRBV15 and TRBJ1-4 gives the whole variable domain DAMVIQNPRYQVTQFGKPVTLSCSQTLNHNVMYWYQQKSSQAPKLLFHYYDKDFNNEADTPDNFQSRRPNTSFCFLDIRSPGLGDTAMYLCATSRQATNEKLFFGSGTQLSVL.

This clone was counted only a few times. The J gene is TRBJ1-3, the V gene TRBV6-5, with a possible D match to TRBD1 (5 bases). V lost 8 bases to trimming and J lost 2 bases, with 10 bases between them. CDR3 length: 13 residues. Germline V gene lookup returns CDR1 MNHEY and CDR2 SVGAGI. Here the CDR3 reads CASLGAAGNTIYF. The CDR3 DNA reads as TGTGCCAGCCTAGGGGCAGCTGGAAACACCATATATTTT.

The chain links TRBV10-2 to TRBJ1-2; TRBD1 is a possible D gene (5 bases). The V gene lost 5 bases and the J gene lost 2 bases, with 9 bases spanning the gap. The CDR3 spans 13 residues. CDR1 and CDR2 (germline): WSHSY, SAAADI. The CDR3 loop is CASSWGFNYGYTF. The CDR3 nucleotides are TGCGCCAGCAGTTGGGGCTTCAACTATGGCTACACCTTC.

The V gene is TRBV4-1, the J gene TRBJ2-7; 12 nucleotides match TRBD2. The junction had 10 bases not matched to a gene; V was cut back by 1 base and J by 3 bases. The CDR3 loop spans 18 amino acids. The germline V gene has CDR1 MGHRA and CDR2 YSYEKL. CDR3 amino acids: CASSQVTSGRRPGYEQYF. The DNA of the CDR3 is TGCGCCAGCAGCCAAGTGACTAGCGGGAGAAGGCCGGGCTACGAGCAGTACTTC.

This clone has a handful of counts. This rearrangement joins TRBV10-2 to TRBJ2-7; no clear D gene. Germline V gene lookup returns CDR1 WSHSY and CDR2 SAAADI. CDR3 length: 13 amino acids. With 10 bases removed from V and 7 bases from J, the gap between germline ends came to 20 bases. Here the CDR3 DNA reads TGCGCCACCAGCCTCCTCCCCCCGAGAGAGCAGTACTTC. It specifies CATSLLPPREQYF.

The gene calls are TRBV7-9 and TRBJ2-5; the match to TRBD2 covers 11 bases. Germline V gives CDR1 SEHNR, CDR2 FQNEAQ (reference sequence). The length of the CDR3 is 16 residues. After removal of 5 bases from V and 4 bases from J, the junction contained 9 bases not matched to a gene. CDR3 residues: CASSRLVAGGVETQYF. The CDR3 DNA is TGTGCCAGCAGCCGCTTAGTAGCGGGAGGGGTAGAGACCCAGTACTTC.

The chain employs TRBV5-4 and TRBJ2-3, with 9 bases that match TRBD1. V shed 2 bases, J shed 3 bases, and the junction held 4 bases outside the gene matches. The CDR3 is 15 amino acids. The V gene's germline CDR1 is SGHNT and CDR2 YYREEE (reference sequence). The CDR3 sequence: CASSFTGGRTDTQYF. The CDR3 DNA follows: TGTGCCAGCAGCTTCACAGGGGGCAGGACAGATACGCAGTATTTT.

The rearrangement uses TRBV2 and TRBJ1-1; 7 bases are a match to TRBD1. Germline CDR1 and CDR2: SNHLY and FYNNEI. The CDR3 is made up of 12 amino acids. The trim removed 4 bases at V and 6 bases at J, leaving 2 bases unmatched. CDR3 coding DNA: TGTGCCAGCAGTGTTACAGGGGCTGAAGCTTTCTTT. It encodes CASSVTGAEAFF.

V is TRBV29-1 and J is TRBJ2-7, with a possible D match to TRBD1 (6 bases). The CDR3 is 13 amino acids. The V end lost 7 bases, the J end lost 4 bases, and 17 bases lay between the germline ends. Germline values: CDR1 SQVTM, CDR2 ANQGSEA. The CDR3 sequence is CSAWTVQGYEQYF. The CDR3 DNA is TGCAGCGCTTGGACAGTCCAAGGGTACGAGCAGTACTTC.

The chain recombines TRBV6-1 with TRBJ1-2, with 10 bases that match TRBD1. The CDR3 length is 15 residues. V dropped 4 bases and J dropped 0; count of bases not matched to a gene: 2. Germline CDR1 MNHNS, CDR2 SASEGT. The CDR3 here is CASSGQGASNYGYTF. As DNA, the CDR3 is TGTGCCAGCAGTGGACAGGGGGCTTCTAACTATGGCTACACCTTC.

The rearrangement joins TRBV29-1 to TRBJ2-7, with D possibly TRBD2 on 5 matching bases. Trimming left V 6 bases short and J 6 bases short, with 15 bases between. The CDR3 runs to 12 residues. Germline-derived CDR1 and CDR2 are SQVTM and ANQGSEA. The CDR3 coding sequence is TGCAGCGTCGGGGAAGGGATTACCGAGCAGTACTTC. The encoded protein is CSVGEGITEQYF.

This chain connects TRBV5-1 to TRBJ2-1; 10 bases line up with TRBD2. The junction had 1 base not matched to a gene; V was cut back by 2 bases and J by 2 bases. This CDR3 has 15 residues. Germline CDR1 reads SGHRS; CDR2 reads YFSETQ. This CDR3 reads CASSLTSGAYNEQFF. Written as DNA, the CDR3 is TGCGCCAGCAGCTTAACTAGCGGGGCCTACAATGAGCAGTTCTTC.

The J gene is TRBJ2-3, the V gene TRBV28; D might be TRBD1 (5 bases). Germline lookup yields CDR1 MDHEN and CDR2 SYDVKM. The CDR3 spans 16 residues. V was cut by 10 bases and J by 2 bases, with 22 bases left in between. The CDR3 reads CATLGSSGSNTDTQYF. DNA for the CDR3: TGTGCCACCCTGGGATCCTCAGGGTCTAACACAGATACGCAGTATTTT.